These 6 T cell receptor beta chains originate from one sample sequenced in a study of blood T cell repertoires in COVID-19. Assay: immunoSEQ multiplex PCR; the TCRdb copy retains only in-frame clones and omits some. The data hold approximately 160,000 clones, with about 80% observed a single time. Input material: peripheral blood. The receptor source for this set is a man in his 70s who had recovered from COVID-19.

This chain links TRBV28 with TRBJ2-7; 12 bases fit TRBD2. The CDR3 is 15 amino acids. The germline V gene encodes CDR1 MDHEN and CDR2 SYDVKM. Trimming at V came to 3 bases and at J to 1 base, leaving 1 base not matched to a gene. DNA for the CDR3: TGTGCCAGCAGTTTCGGGACTAGCGGGTCCTACGAGCAGTACTTC. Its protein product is CASSFGTSGSYEQYF.

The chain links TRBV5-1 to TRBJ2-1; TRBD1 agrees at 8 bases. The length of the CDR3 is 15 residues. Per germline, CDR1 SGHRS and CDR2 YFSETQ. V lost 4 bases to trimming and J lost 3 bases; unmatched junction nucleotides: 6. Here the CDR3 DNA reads TGCGCCAGCAGCCCAATGACAGGGGTCTACAATGAGCAGTTCTTC. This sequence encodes CASSPMTGVYNEQFF. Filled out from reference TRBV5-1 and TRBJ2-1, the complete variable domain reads KAGVTQTPRYLIKTRGQQVTLSCSPISGHRSVSWYQQTPGQGLQFLFEYFSETQRNKGNFPGRFSGRQFSNSRSEMNVSTLELGDSALYLCASSPMTGVYNEQFFGPGTRLTVL.

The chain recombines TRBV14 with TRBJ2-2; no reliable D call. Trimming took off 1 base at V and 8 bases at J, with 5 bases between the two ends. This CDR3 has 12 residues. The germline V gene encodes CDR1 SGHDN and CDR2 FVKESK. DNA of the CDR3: TGTGCCAGCAGCCAAGTGGCAGGGGAGCTGTTTTTT. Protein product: CASSQVAGELFF.

Written as DNA, the CDR3 is TGTGCCAGCCGGACTAGCAATGAGCAGTTCTTC. Encoded protein: CASRTSNEQFF. The chain has TRBV9 and TRBJ2-1; 7 bases line up with TRBD2. J was trimmed by 6 bases and V by 7 bases; bases with no gene match: 1. CDR1 is SGDLS, CDR2 YYNGEE, per germline. The CDR3 spans 11 residues.

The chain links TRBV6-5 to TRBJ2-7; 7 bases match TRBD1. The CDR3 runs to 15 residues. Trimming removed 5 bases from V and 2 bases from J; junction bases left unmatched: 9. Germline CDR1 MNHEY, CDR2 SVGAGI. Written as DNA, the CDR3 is TGTGCCAGCAGTACTAGGGGGCCCCCCCCCTACGAGCAGTACTTC. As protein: CASSTRGPPPYEQYF.

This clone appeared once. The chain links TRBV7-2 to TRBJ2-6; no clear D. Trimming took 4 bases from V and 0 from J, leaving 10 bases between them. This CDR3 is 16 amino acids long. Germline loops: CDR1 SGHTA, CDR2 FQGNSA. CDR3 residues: CASSSLEYSGANVLTF. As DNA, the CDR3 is TGTGCCAGCAGCTCCTTAGAGTACTCTGGGGCCAACGTCCTGACTTTC.